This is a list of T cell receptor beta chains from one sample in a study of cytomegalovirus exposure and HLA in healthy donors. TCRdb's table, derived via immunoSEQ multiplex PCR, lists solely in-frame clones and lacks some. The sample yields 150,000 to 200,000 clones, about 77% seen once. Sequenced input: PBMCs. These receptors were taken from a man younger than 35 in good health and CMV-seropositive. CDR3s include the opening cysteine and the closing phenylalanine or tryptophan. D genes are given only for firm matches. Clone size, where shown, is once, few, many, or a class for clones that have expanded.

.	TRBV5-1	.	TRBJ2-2	CASSFYNTGELFF	TGCGCCAGCAGCTTTTATAACACCGGGGAGCTGTTTTTT
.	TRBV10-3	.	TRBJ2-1	CAIRTSNEQFF	TGTGCCATCAGGACTAGCAATGAGCAGTTCTTC
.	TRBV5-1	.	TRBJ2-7	CASSLGRAGHYEQYF	TGCGCCAGCAGCTTGGGCCGAGCGGGACACTACGAGCAGTACTTC
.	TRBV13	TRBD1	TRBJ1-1	CASSFQWGAGGKTEAFF	TGTGCCAGCAGCTTCCAGTGGGGGGCAGGGGGAAAGACTGAAGCTTTCTTT
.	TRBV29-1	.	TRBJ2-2	CSAKHANTGELFF	TGCAGCGCAAAACACGCGAACACCGGGGAGCTGTTTTTT
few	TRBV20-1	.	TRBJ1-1	CSAASGTEAFF	TGCAGTGCTGCGTCGGGTACTGAAGCTTTCTTT
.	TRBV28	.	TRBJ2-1	CASKSSGTVNEQFF	TGTGCCAGCAAAAGTAGCGGGACAGTAAATGAGCAGTTCTTC
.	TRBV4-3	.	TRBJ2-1	CASSQTLPGGNEQFF	TGCGCCAGCAGCCAAACCCTCCCGGGTGGCAATGAGCAGTTCTTC
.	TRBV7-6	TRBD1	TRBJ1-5	CASSPGTGGGQPQHF	TGTGCCAGCAGCCCAGGGACAGGGGGCGGTCAGCCCCAGCATTTT
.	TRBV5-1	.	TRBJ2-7	CASSLLGGPYEQYF	TGCGCCAGCAGCTTGTTGGGGGGGCCCTACGAGCAGTACTTC
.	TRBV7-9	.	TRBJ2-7	CASSPPASYEQYF	TGTGCCAGCAGCCCCCCAGCTAGCTACGAGCAGTACTTC
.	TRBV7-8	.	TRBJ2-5	CASSLVRLRGETQYF	TGTGCCAGCAGCTTAGTTCGGCTAAGGGGAGAGACCCAGTACTTC
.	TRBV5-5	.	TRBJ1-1	CASNSIEGDPTEAFF	TGTGCCAGCAACTCCATTGAGGGGGACCCGACTGAAGCTTTCTTT
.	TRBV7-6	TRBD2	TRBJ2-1	CASSSTPSSGLVGGHEQFF	TGTGCCAGCAGCTCTACACCATCCTCGGGACTAGTGGGGGGGCATGAGCAGTTCTTC
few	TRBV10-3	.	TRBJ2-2	CAIGGAANTGELFF	TGTGCCATCGGCGGTGCCGCGAACACCGGGGAGCTGTTTTTT
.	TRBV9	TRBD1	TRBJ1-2	CASSVALQGSYGYTF	TGTGCCAGCAGCGTAGCCTTACAGGGGTCCTATGGCTACACCTTC
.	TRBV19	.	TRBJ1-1	CASAQTGRPEAFF	TGTGCCAGTGCACAGACGGGGAGGCCTGAAGCTTTCTTT
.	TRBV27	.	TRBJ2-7	CASSSRGGSSYEQYF	TGTGCCAGCAGTTCCCGCGGCGGTTCCTCCTACGAGCAGTACTTC
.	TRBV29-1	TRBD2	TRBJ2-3	CSAVGLAGATDTQYF	TGCAGCGCCGTAGGACTAGCGGGTGCCACAGATACGCAGTATTTT
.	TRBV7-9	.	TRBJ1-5	CASSALTISGELMPQHF	TGTGCCAGCAGCGCGCTTACCATTTCAGGGGAACTGATGCCCCAGCATTTT
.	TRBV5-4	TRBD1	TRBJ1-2	CASSSQADRVNYGYTF	TGTGCCAGCAGCTCCCAGGCGGACAGGGTTAACTATGGCTACACCTTC
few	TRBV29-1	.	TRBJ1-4	CSVQGGSDEKLFF	TGCAGCGTTCAGGGAGGTTCGGATGAAAAACTGTTTTTT
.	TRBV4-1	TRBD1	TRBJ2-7	CASSQEGVQGPATYF	TGCGCCAGCAGCCAAGAGGGGGTACAGGGGCCCGCAACGTACTTC
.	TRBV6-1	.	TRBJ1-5	CASRAYSNQPQHF	TGTGCCAGCAGGGCTTATAGCAATCAGCCCCAGCATTTT
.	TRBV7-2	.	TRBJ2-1	CASSLGVNEQFF	TGTGCCAGCAGCTTAGGCGTAAATGAGCAGTTCTTC
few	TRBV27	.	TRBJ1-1	CASSQPPGTRSNTEAFF	TGTGCCAGCAGCCAACCCCCAGGGACAAGATCGAACACTGAAGCTTTCTTT
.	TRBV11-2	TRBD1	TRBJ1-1	CASSSGQVLNTEAFF	TGTGCCAGCAGCTCCGGACAGGTTTTGAACACTGAAGCTTTCTTT
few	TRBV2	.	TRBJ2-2	CASRLGGLNTGELFF	TGTGCCAGCAGATTGGGCGGACTGAACACCGGGGAGCTGTTTTTT
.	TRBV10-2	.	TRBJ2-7	CASSESHILYEQYF	TGCGCCAGCAGTGAGTCGCACATCCTCTACGAGCAGTACTTC
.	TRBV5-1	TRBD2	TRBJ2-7	CASSWGDYLISSYEQYF	TGCGCCAGCAGCTGGGGGGACTATTTGATAAGCTCCTACGAGCAGTACTTC
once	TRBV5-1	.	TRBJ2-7	CASRRDGTYEQYF	TGCGCCAGCAGGCGGGACGGAACCTACGAGCAGTACTTC
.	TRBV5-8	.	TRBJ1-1	CASSLMAGEWTEAFF	TGTGCCAGCAGCTTGATGGCAGGGGAGTGGACTGAAGCTTTCTTT
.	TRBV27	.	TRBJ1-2	CASSPSWEYGYTF	TGTGCCAGCAGTCCCTCGTGGGAGTATGGCTACACCTTC
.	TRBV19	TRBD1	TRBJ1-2	CASSNRGRGGYGYTF	TGTGCCAGTAGTAACAGGGGGCGCGGTGGCTATGGCTACACCTTC
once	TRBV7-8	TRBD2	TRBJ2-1	CASSLGLAGIYEQFF	TGTGCCAGCAGCCTAGGACTAGCGGGAATTTATGAGCAGTTCTTC
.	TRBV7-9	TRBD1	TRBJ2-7	CASSLDTGAYEQYF	TGTGCCAGCAGCTTAGATACAGGGGCCTACGAGCAGTACTTC
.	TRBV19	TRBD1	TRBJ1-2	CASTPGQKYFYGYTF	TGTGCCAGTACCCCGGGACAGAAGTATTTCTATGGCTACACCTTC
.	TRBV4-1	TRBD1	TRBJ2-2	CASSQAIRGLSITGELFF	TGCGCCAGCAGCCAAGCTATCAGGGGGCTGAGTATCACCGGGGAGCTGTTTTTT
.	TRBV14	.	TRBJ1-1	CASSRAGSLNTEAFF	TGTGCCAGCAGCCGAGCCGGGTCCCTGAACACTGAAGCTTTCTTT
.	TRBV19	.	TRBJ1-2	CASSIAQYGYTF	TGTGCCAGTAGTATCGCACAGTATGGCTACACCTTC
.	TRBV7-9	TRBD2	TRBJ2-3	CASSLVVGGSDTQYF	TGTGCCAGCAGCTTAGTAGTGGGGGGGTCAGATACGCAGTATTTT
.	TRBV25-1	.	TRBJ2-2	CASSELDTGELFF	TGTGCCAGCAGTGAGTTAGACACCGGGGAGCTGTTTTTT
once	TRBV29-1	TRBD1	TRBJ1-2	CSVGEQGTWGYTF	TGCAGCGTTGGGGAACAGGGGACCTGGGGCTACACCTTC
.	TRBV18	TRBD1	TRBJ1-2	CASSPGTAYGYTF	TGTGCCAGCTCACCGGGGACAGCCTATGGCTACACCTTC
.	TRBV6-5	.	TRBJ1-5	CASSYAREWPQHF	TGTGCCAGCAGTTACGCCCGTGAGTGGCCCCAGCATTTT
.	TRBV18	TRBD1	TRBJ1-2	CASSPRDSYGYTF	TGTGCCAGCTCACCACGGGACAGCTATGGCTACACCTTC
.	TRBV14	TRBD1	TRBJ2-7	CASSQSWGQGYYEQYF	TGTGCCAGCAGCCAATCTTGGGGACAGGGGTACTACGAGCAGTACTTC
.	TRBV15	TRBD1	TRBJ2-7	CATSRGGRQGPPPYF	TGTGCCACCAGCAGAGGGGGGAGACAGGGGCCGCCCCCGTACTTC
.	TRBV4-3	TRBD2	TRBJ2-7	CASSQERGREGYEQYF	TGCGCCAGCAGCCAAGAACGGGGCAGGGAGGGCTACGAGCAGTACTTC
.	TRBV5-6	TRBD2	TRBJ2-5	CASSREGTISKETQYF	TGTGCCAGCAGCCGGGAGGGGACAATTTCGAAAGAGACCCAGTACTTC
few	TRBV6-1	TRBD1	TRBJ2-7	CASSETGSREQYF	TGTGCCAGCAGTGAGACAGGGAGTAGGGAGCAGTACTTC
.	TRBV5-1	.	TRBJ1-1	CASSLSKGEAFF	TGCGCCAGCAGCTTGTCGAAGGGGGAAGCTTTCTTT
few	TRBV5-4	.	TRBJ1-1	CASSSSGDTEAFF	TGTGCCAGCAGCTCTTCCGGTGACACTGAAGCTTTCTTT
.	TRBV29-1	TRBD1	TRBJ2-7	CSVQGGTGAYEQYF	TGCAGCGTCCAAGGGGGGACAGGGGCCTACGAGCAGTACTTC